This TCR beta chain derives from a study of blood T cell repertoires in COVID-19. CDR3 length equals 16 residues. V shed 6 bases and J shed 0 bases, with 16 bases lying between them. Germline V gives CDR1 MNHEY, CDR2 SMNVEV (reference sequence). Assay: immunoSEQ multiplex PCR; the TCRdb copy retains only in-frame clones and omits some. Among around 53,000 clones listed, around nine tenths were seen once. The chain is built from TRBV27 and TRBJ2-3, with a weak D call TRBD1 (5 bases). The sequence came from an older woman with COVID-19, enrolled during active disease. The source material was peripheral blood. CDR3 protein: CASSSSGRASTDTQYF. The DNA for the CDR3 is TGTGCCAGCAGCTCCTCCGGCAGGGCGAGCACAGATACGCAGTATTTT.